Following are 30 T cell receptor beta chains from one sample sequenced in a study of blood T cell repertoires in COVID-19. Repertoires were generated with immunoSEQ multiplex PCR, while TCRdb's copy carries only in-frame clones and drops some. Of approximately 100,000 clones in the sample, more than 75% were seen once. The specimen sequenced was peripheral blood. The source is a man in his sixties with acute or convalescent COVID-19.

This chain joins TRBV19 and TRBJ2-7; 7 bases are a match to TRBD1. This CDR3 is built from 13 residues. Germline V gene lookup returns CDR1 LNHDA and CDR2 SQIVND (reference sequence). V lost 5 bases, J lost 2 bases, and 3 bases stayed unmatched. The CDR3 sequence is CASSDRAPYEQYF. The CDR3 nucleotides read TGTGCCAGTAGTGACAGGGCACCCTACGAGCAGTACTTC.

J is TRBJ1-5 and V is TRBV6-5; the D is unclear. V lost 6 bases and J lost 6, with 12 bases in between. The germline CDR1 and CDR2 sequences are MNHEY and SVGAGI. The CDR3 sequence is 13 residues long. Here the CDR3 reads CASRPQAGQPQHF. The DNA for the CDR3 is TGTGCCAGCAGACCCCAGGCAGGTCAGCCCCAGCATTTT.

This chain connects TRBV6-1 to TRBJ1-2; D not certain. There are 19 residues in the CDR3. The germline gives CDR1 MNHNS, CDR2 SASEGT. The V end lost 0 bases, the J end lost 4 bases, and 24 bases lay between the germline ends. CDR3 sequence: CASSEALPAVVSRGYGYTF. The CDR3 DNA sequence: TGTGCCAGCAGTGAAGCTCTTCCGGCTGTCGTTTCGCGGGGCTATGGCTACACCTTC.

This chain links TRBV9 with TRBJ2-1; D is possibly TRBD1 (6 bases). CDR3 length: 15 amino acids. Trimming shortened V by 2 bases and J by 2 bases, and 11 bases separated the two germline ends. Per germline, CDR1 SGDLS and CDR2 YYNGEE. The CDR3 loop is CASSVTWGPYNEQFF. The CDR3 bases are TGTGCCAGCAGCGTCACCTGGGGGCCCTACAATGAGCAGTTCTTC.

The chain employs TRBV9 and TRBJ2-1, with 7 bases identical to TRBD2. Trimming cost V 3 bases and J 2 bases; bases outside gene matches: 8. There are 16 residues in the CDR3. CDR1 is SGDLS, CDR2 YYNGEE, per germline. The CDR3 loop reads CASSARGGRTYNEQFF. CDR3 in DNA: TGTGCCAGCAGCGCAAGGGGCGGGAGAACCTACAATGAGCAGTTCTTC.

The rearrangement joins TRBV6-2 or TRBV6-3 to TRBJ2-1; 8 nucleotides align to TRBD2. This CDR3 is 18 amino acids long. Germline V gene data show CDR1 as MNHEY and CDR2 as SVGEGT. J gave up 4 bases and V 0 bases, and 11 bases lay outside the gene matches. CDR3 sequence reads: CASSYSNLAGGSYNEQFF. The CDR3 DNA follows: TGTGCCAGCAGTTACTCCAACCTTGCGGGAGGATCGTACAATGAGCAGTTCTTC.

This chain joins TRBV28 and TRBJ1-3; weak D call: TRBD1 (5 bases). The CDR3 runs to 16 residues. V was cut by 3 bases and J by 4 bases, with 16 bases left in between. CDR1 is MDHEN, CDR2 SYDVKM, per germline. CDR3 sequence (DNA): TGTGCCAGCAGTTTCAGAGTCCGGGGGTGGGGAAACACCATATATTTT. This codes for CASSFRVRGWGNTIYF.

In nucleotides, the CDR3 is TGTGCCAGCAGTTTTCTTCTCCGGGACAGGGGAAAGAACACCGGGGAGCTGTTTTTT. As protein: CASSFLLRDRGKNTGELFF. This chain connects TRBV6-2 or TRBV6-3 to TRBJ2-2; 10 bases line up with TRBD1. V lost 4 bases and J lost 1; bases outside the gene matches: 12. In germline, CDR1 is MNHEY, CDR2 SVGEGT. CDR3 size: 19 residues.

CDR3 in DNA: TGCAGCGTCTCGACAGGGGAGGGTTTTAAGCAGTTCTTC. Its protein is CSVSTGEGFKQFF. V is TRBV29-1 and J is TRBJ2-1; D might be TRBD1 (8 bases). V was trimmed by 6 bases and J by 11 bases, leaving 20 bases between them. Germline CDR1 reads SQVTM; CDR2 reads ANQGSEA. The CDR3 has 13 amino acids.

CDR3 nucleotide sequence: TGCAGTGCTAGTGGACAGGGGGACACCGGGGAGCTGTTTTTT. It yields the protein CSASGQGDTGELFF. The rearrangement links TRBV20-1 to TRBJ2-2; 10 bases align to TRBD1. The CDR3 is 14 residues long. Germline CDR1 is DFQATT and CDR2 is SNEGSKA (reference sequence). V was pared by 3 bases and J by 3 bases, with 1 base of the junction left unmatched.

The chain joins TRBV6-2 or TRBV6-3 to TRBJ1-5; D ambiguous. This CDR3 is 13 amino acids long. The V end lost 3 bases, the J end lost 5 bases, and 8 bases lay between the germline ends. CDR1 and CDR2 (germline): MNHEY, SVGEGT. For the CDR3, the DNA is TGTGCCAGCAGTTATATGAGGCATCAGCCCCAGCATTTT. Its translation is CASSYMRHQPQHF.

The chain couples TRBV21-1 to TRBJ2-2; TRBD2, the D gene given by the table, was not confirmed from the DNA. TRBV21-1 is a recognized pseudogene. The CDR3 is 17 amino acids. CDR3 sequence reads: CASNEGREPENTGELFF. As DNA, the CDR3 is TGTGCCAGCAACGAAGGGCGGGAGCCGGAGAACACCGGGGAGCTGTTTTTT.

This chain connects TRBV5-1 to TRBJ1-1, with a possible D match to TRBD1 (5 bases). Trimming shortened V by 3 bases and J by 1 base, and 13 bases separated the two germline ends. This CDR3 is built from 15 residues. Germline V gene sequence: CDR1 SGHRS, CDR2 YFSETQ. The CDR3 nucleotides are TGCGCCAGCAGCTCCACCAGGGTCGGGAACACTGAAGCTTTCTTT. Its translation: CASSSTRVGNTEAFF.

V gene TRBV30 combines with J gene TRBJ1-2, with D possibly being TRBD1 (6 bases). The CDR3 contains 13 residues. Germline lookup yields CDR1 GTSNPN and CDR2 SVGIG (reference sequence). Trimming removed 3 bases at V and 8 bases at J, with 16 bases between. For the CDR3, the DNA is TGTGCCTGGAGGGCCCCGGGACACAACGGCTACACCTTC. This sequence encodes CAWRAPGHNGYTF.

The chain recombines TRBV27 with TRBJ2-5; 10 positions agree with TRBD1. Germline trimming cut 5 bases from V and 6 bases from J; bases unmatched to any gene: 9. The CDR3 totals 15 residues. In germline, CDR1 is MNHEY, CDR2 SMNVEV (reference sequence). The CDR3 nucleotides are TGTGCCAGCAGTCCTCACCGGGACAGGGGAAAGACCCAGTACTTC. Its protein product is CASSPHRDRGKTQYF.

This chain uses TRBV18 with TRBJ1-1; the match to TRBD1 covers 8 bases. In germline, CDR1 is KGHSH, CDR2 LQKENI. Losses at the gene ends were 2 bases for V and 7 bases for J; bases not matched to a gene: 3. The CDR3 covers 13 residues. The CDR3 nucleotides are TGTGCCAGCTCACCAGGGACAGGTAATGAAGCTTTCTTT. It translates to CASSPGTGNEAFF.

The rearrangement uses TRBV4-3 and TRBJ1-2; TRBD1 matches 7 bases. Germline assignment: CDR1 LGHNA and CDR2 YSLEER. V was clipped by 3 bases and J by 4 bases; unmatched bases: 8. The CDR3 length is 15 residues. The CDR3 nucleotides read TGCGCCAGCAGCCACGATGACAGGGAAATCTATGGCTACACCTTC. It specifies CASSHDDREIYGYTF.

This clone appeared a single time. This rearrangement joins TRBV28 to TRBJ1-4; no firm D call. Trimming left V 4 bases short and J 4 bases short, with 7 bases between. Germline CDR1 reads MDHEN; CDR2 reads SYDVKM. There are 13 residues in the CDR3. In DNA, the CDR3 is TGTGCCAGCAGTTATTCGGGTAATGAAAAACTGTTTTTT. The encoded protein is CASSYSGNEKLFF. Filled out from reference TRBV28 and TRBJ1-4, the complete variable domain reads DVKVTQSSRYLVKRTGEKVFLECVQDMDHENMFWYRQDPGLGLRLIYFSYDVKMKEKGDIPEGYSVSREKKERFSLILESASTNQTSMYLCASSYSGNEKLFFGSGTQLSVL.

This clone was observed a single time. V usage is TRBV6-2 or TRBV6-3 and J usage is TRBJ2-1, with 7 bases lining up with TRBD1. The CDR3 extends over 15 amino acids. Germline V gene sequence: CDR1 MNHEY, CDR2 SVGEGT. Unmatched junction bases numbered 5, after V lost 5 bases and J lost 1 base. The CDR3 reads CASSTGTASYNEQFF. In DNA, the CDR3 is TGTGCCAGCAGTACCGGGACAGCGTCCTACAATGAGCAGTTCTTC.

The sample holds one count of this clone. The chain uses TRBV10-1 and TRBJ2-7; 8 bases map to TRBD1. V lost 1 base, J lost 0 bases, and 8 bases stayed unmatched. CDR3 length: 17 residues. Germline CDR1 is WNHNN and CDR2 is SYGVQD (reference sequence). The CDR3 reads CASSELAGGRRSYEQYF. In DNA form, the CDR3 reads TGCGCCAGCAGTGAGTTGGCAGGGGGCCGACGCTCCTACGAGCAGTACTTC.

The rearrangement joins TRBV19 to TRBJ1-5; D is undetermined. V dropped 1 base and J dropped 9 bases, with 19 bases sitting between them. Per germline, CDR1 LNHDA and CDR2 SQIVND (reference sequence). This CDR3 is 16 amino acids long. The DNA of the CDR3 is TGTGCCAGTAGTATAGGCCCTGAGCGAAGGTTTTCGCCCCAGCATTTT. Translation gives CASSIGPERRFSPQHF.

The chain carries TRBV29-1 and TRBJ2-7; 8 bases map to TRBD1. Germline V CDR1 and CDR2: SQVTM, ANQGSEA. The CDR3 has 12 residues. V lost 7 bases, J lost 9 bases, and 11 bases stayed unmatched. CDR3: CSAFTGGAVQYF. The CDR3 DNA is TGCAGCGCCTTCACAGGGGGAGCAGTGCAGTACTTC.

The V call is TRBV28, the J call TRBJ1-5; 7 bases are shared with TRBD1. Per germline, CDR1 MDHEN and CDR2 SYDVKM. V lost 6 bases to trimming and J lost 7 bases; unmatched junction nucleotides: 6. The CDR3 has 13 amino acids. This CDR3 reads CASSQQGRQPQHF. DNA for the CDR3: TGTGCCAGCAGCCAACAGGGGCGGCAGCCCCAGCATTTT.

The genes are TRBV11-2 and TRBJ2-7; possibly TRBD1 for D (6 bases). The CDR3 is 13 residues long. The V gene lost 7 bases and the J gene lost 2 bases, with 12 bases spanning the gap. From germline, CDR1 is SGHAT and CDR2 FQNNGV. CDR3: CASTDRSTYEQYF. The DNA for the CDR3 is TGTGCCAGCACCGACAGGTCCACCTACGAGCAGTACTTC.

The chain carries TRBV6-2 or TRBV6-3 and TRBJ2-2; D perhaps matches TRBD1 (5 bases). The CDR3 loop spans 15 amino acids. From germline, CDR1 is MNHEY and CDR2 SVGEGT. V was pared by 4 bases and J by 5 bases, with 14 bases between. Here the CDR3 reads CASSFATGITGELFF. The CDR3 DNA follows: TGTGCCAGCAGTTTTGCCACAGGCATTACCGGGGAGCTGTTTTTT.

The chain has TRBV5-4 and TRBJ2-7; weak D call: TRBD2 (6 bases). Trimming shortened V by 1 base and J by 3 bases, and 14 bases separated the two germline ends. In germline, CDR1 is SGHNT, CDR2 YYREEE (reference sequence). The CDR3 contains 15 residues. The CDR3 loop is CASSLLARRGYEQYF. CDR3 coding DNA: TGTGCCAGCAGCTTGCTAGCGAGGAGGGGCTACGAGCAGTACTTC. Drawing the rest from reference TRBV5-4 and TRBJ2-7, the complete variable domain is ETGVTQSPTHLIKTRGQQVTLRCSSQSGHNTVSWYQQALGQGPQFIFQYYREEENGRGNFPPRFSGLQFPNYSSELNVNALELDDSALYLCASSLLARRGYEQYFGPGTRLTVT.

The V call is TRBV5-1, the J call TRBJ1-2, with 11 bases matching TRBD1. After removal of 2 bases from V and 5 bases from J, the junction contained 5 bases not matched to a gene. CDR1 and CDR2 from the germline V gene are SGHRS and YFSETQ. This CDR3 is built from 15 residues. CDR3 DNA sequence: TGCGCCAGCAGCTTCAACCGGGACAGGGGGTATGGCTACACCTTC. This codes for CASSFNRDRGYGYTF.

The CDR3 DNA is TGCGCCAGCAGCCAAGGCCTCGGGGTGTCGAAAAACACCATATATTTT. Protein sequence: CASSQGLGVSKNTIYF. This sequence joins TRBV4-3 and TRBJ1-3; D is uncertain. V was cut by 1 base and J by 6 bases, with 16 bases left in between. The CDR3 runs 16 residues. CDR1 and CDR2 (germline): LGHNA, YSLEER.

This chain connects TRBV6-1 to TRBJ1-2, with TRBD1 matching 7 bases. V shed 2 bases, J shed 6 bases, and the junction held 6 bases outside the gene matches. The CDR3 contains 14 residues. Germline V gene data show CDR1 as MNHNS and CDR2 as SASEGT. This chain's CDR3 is CASSENRGADGYTF. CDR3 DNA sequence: TGTGCCAGCAGTGAAAACAGGGGCGCGGATGGCTACACCTTC.

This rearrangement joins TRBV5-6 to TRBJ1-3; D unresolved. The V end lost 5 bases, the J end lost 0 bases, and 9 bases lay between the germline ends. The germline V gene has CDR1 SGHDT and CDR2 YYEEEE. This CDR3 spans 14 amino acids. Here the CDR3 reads CASSSGSSGNTIYF. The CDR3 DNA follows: TGTGCCAGCAGTTCAGGTAGCTCTGGAAACACCATATATTTT.